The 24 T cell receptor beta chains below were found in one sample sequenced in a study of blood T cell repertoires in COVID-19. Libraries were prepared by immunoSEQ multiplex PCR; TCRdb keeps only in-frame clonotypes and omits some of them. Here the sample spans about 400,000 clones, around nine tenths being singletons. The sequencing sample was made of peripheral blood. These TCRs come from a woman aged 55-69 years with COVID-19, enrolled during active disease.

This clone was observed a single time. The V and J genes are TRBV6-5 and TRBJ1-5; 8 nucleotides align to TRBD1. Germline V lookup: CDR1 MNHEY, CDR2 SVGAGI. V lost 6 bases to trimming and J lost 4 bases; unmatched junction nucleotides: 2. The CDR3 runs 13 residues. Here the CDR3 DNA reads TGTGCCAGCAGAACAGGGGGAAATCAGCCCCAGCATTTT. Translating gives CASRTGGNQPQHF.

The CDR3 sequence is CASSRVGGSGTQYF. The CDR3 region has the DNA TGTGCCAGCAGTCGGGTGGGGGGATCGGGGACCCAGTACTTC. V and J are TRBV7-6 and TRBJ2-5; D possibly corresponds to TRBD2 (6 bases). Trimming removed 6 bases at V and 7 bases at J, with 18 bases between. CDR1 is SGHVS, CDR2 FNYEAQ, per germline. This CDR3 is 14 amino acids long.

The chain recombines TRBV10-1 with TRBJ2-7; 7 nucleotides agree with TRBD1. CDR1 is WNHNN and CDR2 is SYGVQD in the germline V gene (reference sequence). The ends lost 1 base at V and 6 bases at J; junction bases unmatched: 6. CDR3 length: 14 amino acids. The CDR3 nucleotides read TGCGCCAGCAGTGAGTTCAGGACAGGCCGCGAGCAGTACTTC. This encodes CASSEFRTGREQYF.

DNA for the CDR3: TGTGCCAGCAGTTTCTCCGACAGTTCCTACGAGCAGTACTTC. Translation: CASSFSDSSYEQYF. The V gene is TRBV6-5, the J gene TRBJ2-7; D is possibly TRBD1 (5 bases). CDR3 length equals 14 residues. Trimming removed 4 bases at V and 1 base at J, with 11 bases between. CDR1 MNHEY and CDR2 SVGAGI come from the germline V gene.

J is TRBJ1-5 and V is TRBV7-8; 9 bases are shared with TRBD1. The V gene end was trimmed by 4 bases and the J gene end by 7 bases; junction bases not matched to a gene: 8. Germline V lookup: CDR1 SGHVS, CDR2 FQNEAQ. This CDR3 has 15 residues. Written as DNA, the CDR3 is TGTGCCAGCAGCTCGGAACAGGGGGCTGGACAGCCCCAGCATTTT. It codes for CASSSEQGAGQPQHF.

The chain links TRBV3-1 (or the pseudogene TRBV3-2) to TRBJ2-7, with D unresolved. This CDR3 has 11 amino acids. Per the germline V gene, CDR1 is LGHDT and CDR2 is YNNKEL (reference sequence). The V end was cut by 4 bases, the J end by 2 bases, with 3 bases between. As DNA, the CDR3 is TGTGCCAGCAGCCGTACCTACGAGCAGTACTTC. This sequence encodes CASSRTYEQYF.

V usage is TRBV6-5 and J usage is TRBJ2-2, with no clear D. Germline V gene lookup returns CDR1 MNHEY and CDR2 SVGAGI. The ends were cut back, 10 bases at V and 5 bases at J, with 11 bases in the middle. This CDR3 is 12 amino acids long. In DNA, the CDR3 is TGTGCCACCACCCGAGGAACCGGGGAGCTGTTTTTT. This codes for CATTRGTGELFF.

CDR3 DNA: TGTGCCAGCAGCTTCCACTGGGGGCAGGGAAACACCATATATTTT. Protein sequence: CASSFHWGQGNTIYF. This chain connects TRBV4-2 to TRBJ1-3, with D possibly matching TRBD1 (6 bases). CDR1 is LGHNA, CDR2 YNFKEQ, per germline. The ends were cut back, 5 bases at V and 4 bases at J, with 15 bases in the middle. The CDR3 runs 15 residues.

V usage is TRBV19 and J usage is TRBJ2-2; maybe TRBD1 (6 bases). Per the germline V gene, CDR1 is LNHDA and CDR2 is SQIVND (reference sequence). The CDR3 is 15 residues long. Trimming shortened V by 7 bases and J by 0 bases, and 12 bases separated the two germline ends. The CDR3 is CASTSQGSNTGELFF. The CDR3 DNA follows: TGTGCCAGTACTTCTCAGGGGTCGAACACCGGGGAGCTGTTTTTT.

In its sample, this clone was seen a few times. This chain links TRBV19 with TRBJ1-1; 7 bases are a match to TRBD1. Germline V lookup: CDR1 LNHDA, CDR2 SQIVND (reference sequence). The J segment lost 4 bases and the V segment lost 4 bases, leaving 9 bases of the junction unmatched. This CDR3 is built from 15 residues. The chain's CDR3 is CASSNSDRVSTEAFF. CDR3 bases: TGTGCCAGTAGTAATTCCGACAGGGTGAGCACTGAAGCTTTCTTT.

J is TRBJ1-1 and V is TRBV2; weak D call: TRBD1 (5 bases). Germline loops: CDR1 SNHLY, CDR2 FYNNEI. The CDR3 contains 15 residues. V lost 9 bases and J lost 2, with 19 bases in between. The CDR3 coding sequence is TGTGCCAGTACCCGCGGGGCAGGGACCAACACTGAAGCTTTCTTT. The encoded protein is CASTRGAGTNTEAFF.

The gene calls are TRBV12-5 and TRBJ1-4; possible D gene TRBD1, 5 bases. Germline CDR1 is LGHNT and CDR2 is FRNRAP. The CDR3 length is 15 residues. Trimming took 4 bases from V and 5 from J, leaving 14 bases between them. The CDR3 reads CASGWGGAVNEKLFF. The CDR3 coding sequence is TGTGCTAGTGGTTGGGGAGGGGCCGTAAATGAAAAACTGTTTTTT.

CDR3: CASSLRSAGGEGYTF. The CDR3 DNA follows: TGTGCCAGCAGCTTGCGCTCGGCGGGAGGGGAAGGCTACACCTTC. The J gene is TRBJ1-2, the V gene TRBV5-5; TRBD1 might be the D (5 bases). This CDR3 is built from 15 residues. Deletions cut 1 base from V and 8 bases from J, with 18 bases between. Germline V gene sequence: CDR1 SGHKS, CDR2 YYEKEE (reference sequence).

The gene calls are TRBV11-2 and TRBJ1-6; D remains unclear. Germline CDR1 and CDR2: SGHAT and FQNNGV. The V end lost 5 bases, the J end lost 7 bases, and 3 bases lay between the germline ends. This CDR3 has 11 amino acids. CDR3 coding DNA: TGTGCCAGCAGCGAGAATTCACCCCTCCACTTT. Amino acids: CASSENSPLHF.

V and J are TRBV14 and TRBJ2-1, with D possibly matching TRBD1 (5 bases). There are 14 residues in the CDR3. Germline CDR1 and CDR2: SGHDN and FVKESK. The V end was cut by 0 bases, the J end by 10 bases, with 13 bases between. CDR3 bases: TGTGCCAGCAGCCAAGATGCAGGGATTGGGGAGCAGTTCTTC. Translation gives CASSQDAGIGEQFF.

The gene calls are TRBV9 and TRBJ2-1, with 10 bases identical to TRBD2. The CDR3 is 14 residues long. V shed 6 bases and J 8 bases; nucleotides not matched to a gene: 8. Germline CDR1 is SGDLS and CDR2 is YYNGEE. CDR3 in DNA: TGTGCCAGCAACCCCGGGACTAGCGTACATGAGCAGTTCTTC. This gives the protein CASNPGTSVHEQFF. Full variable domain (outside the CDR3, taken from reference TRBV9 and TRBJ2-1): DSGVTQTPKHLITATGQRVTLRCSPRSGDLSVYWYQQSLDQGLQFLIQYYNGEERAKGNILERFSAQQFPDLHSELNLSSLELGDSALYFCASNPGTSVHEQFFGPGTRLTVL.

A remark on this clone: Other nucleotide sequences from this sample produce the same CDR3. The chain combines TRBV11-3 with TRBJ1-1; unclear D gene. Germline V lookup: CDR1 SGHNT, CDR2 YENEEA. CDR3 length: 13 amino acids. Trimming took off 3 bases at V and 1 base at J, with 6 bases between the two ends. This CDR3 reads CASSFGQNTEAFF. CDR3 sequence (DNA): TGTGCCAGCAGCTTTGGCCAGAACACTGAAGCTTTCTTT.

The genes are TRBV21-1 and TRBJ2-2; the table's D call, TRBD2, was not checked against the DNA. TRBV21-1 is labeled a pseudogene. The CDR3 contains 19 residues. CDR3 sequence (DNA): TGTGCCAGCAGCATCGGGACTAGCGGTAGCCCTCGGGACACCGGGGAGCTGTTTTTT. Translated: CASSIGTSGSPRDTGELFF.

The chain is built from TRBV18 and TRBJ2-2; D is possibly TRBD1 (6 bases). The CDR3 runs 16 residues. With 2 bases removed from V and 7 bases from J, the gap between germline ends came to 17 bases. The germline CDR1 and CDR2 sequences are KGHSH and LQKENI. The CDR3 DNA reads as TGTGCCAGCTCACCAATTCAGGGACAAAGTTACGGGGAGCTGTTTTTT. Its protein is CASSPIQGQSYGELFF.

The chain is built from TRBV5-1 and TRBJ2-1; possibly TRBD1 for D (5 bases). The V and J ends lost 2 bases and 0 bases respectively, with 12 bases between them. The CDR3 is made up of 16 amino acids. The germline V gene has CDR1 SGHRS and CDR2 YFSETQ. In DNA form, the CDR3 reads TGCGCCAGCAGCTTTATGGACATGAGCTCCTACAATGAGCAGTTCTTC. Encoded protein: CASSFMDMSSYNEQFF.

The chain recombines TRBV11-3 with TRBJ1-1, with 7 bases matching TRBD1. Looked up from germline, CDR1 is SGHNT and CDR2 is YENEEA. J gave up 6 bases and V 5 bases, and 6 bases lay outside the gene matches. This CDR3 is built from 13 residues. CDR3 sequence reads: CASSQGGLPEAFF. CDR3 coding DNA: TGTGCCAGCAGCCAGGGGGGTCTCCCTGAAGCTTTCTTT. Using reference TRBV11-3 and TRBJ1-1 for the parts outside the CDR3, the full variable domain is EAGVVQSPRYKIIEKKQPVAFWCNPISGHNTLYWYLQNLGQGPELLIRYENEEAVDDSQLPKDRFSAERLKGVDSTLKIQPAELGDSAVYLCASSQGGLPEAFFGQGTRLTVV.

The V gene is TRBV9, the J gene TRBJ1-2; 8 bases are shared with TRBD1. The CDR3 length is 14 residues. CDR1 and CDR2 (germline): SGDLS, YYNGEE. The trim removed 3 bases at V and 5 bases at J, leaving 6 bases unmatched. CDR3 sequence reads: CASSGPGGVYGYTF. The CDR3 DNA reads TGTGCCAGCAGCGGACCAGGGGGCGTATATGGCTACACCTTC. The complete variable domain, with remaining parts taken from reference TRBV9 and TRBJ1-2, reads DSGVTQTPKHLITATGQRVTLRCSPRSGDLSVYWYQQSLDQGLQFLIQYYNGEERAKGNILERFSAQQFPDLHSELNLSSLELGDSALYFCASSGPGGVYGYTFGSGTRLTVV.

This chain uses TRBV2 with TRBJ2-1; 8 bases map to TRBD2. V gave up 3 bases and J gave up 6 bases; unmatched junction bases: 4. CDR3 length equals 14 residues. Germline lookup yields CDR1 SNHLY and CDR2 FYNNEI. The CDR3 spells CASSDSGAGNEQFF. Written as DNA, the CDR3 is TGTGCCAGCAGTGATAGCGGGGCAGGCAATGAGCAGTTCTTC.

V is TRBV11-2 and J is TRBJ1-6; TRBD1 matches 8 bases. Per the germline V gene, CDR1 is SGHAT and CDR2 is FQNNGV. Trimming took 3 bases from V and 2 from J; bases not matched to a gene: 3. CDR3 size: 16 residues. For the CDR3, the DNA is TGTGCCAGCAGCTTGACAGGGGAGCCCTATAATTCACCCCTCCACTTT. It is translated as CASSLTGEPYNSPLHF.